This T cell receptor beta chain was sequenced during a study of blood T cell repertoires in COVID-19. About the research overall: Donors in the United States, Italy and Spain gave samples during acute or convalescent COVID-19. T cells, B-cell-depleted T cells, or PBMCs supplied cDNA or gDNA.

This clone appeared once. Trimming removed 4 bases from V and 0 bases from J; junction bases left unmatched: 8. The CDR3 is 16 amino acids. CDR1 and CDR2 from the germline V gene are SGHVS and FQNEAQ. As originally analysed: Nucleated cell number was recorded as an estimate derived from reference gene primer amplification. The repertoire was sequenced with immunoSEQ multiplex PCR; TCRdb's copy has only in-frame clones and lacks some. V, J and clone size are taken as reported in that table, and D and trimming were inferred from the DNA itself. The sample has about 320,000 clones, about 90% seen once; the top ten hold 5% to 7%.

The sequence was obtained from a man aged 18-30 years who had recovered from COVID-19. The chain has TRBV7-8 and TRBJ1-1; 7 positions agree with TRBD1. The specimen sequenced was peripheral blood. Here the CDR3 reads CASSYSSGTVNTEAFF. Here the CDR3 DNA reads TGTGCCAGCAGCTATAGTTCCGGGACAGTGAACACTGAAGCTTTCTTT.